These 7 T cell receptor beta chains were sequenced from one sample in a study of cytomegalovirus exposure and HLA in healthy donors. 60 Vbeta and 13 Jbeta primers were used in PCR. Clones were sequenced by immunoSEQ multiplex PCR, and TCRdb holds only the in-frame ones, with some missing. This table holds approximately 150,000 clones, roughly 75% found once. The source material was PBMCs. The origin of the receptors is a man aged 35 to 55 in good health and CMV-seronegative.

This chain links TRBV29-1 with TRBJ2-1; 12 nucleotides line up with TRBD2. The V segment lost 6 bases and the J segment 6 bases; nucleotides outside the gene matches: 6. Germline V CDR1 and CDR2: SQVTM, ANQGSEA. CDR3 size: 14 residues. CDR3 sequence reads: CSVNGLAGSNEQFF. The CDR3 DNA reads as TGCAGCGTAAACGGACTAGCGGGGTCCAATGAGCAGTTCTTC.

In its sample, this clone was seen once. The genes are TRBV7-9 and TRBJ2-3; 8 nucleotides match TRBD1. V lost 0 bases to trimming and J lost 5 bases; unmatched junction nucleotides: 7. The length of the CDR3 is 16 residues. Germline lookup yields CDR1 SEHNR and CDR2 FQNEAQ (reference sequence). CDR3 DNA sequence: TGTGCCAGCAGCTTAGCGGACAGGGTTGCGGGAGATACGCAGTATTTT. It encodes CASSLADRVAGDTQYF.

The rearrangement uses TRBV7-2 and TRBJ2-3, with a possible D match to TRBD2 (5 bases). CDR3 size: 13 residues. With 5 bases removed from V and 6 bases from J, the gap between germline ends came to 12 bases. Germline-derived CDR1 and CDR2 are SGHTA and FQGNSA. CDR3 amino acids: CASSSKPSDTQYF. Here the CDR3 DNA reads TGTGCCAGCAGCAGCAAACCTAGCGATACGCAGTATTTT.

The genes are TRBV5-1 and TRBJ2-7; 8 bases align to TRBD1. V shed 1 base, J shed 4 bases, and the junction held 4 bases outside the gene matches. CDR3 length: 14 amino acids. Germline assignment: CDR1 SGHRS and CDR2 YFSETQ. In nucleotides, the CDR3 is TGCGCCAGCAGCTTGTGGCAGGGGGCTTACGAGCAGTACTTC. Its protein product is CASSLWQGAYEQYF.

The chain uses TRBV6-6 and TRBJ1-2, with 8 bases aligning to TRBD1. Germline values: CDR1 MNHNY, CDR2 SVGAGI (reference sequence). V shed 5 bases, J shed 8 bases, and the junction held 16 bases outside the gene matches. The CDR3 is made up of 16 amino acids. This CDR3 reads CASSIFPGQGIGGYTF. The CDR3 DNA is TGTGCCAGCAGTATTTTTCCCGGACAGGGAATCGGGGGCTACACCTTC.

This clone has a handful of counts. The rearrangement links TRBV5-4 to TRBJ2-2; tentative D call: TRBD1 (5 bases). V lost 4 bases and J lost 4, with 8 bases in between. This CDR3 has 13 amino acids. Germline V CDR1 and CDR2: SGHNT, YYREEE (reference sequence). CDR3 in amino acids: CASSGRGTGELFF. CDR3 nucleotides: TGTGCCAGCAGCGGTAGGGGCACCGGGGAGCTGTTTTTT.

This clone was recorded a few times. The chain links TRBV27 to TRBJ1-1, with a tentative D call TRBD1 (6 bases). The CDR3 consists of 15 residues. V lost 7 bases to trimming and J lost 1 base, with 16 bases between them. Germline V gives CDR1 MNHEY, CDR2 SMNVEV (reference sequence). As DNA, the CDR3 is TGTGCCAGCACTAAGACTGGACAGAGGAACACTGAAGCTTTCTTT. It yields the protein CASTKTGQRNTEAFF.